A selection of T cell receptor beta chains follows, all from one sample in a study of blood T cell repertoires in COVID-19. TCRdb keeps only in-frame clones here, not all; method: immunoSEQ multiplex PCR. The sample contains around 340,000 clones, roughly 85% of which appear only once. Sequenced input: PBMCs or T cells enriched from blood (not recorded which). All receptors come from a middle-aged woman with acute COVID-19. CDR3s include the opening cysteine and the closing phenylalanine or tryptophan. A D gene is named only where the DNA matches it firmly. Expanded clones get a size class; other rows say once, few or many, or leave the size out.

J gene | clone size | V gene | D gene | CDR3 protein | CDR3 DNA
TRBJ2-1 | . | TRBV2 | TRBD2 | CASRLLAGGRNEQFF | TGTGCCAGCAGGCTACTAGCGGGGGGTCGCAATGAGCAGTTCTTC
TRBJ2-7 | . | TRBV9 | TRBD1 | CASSAGQASYEQYF | TGTGCCAGCAGCGCCGGACAGGCCTCCTACGAGCAGTACTTC
TRBJ1-3 | . | TRBV4-3 | . | CASSQEVPNLNSGNTIYF | TGCGCCAGCAGCCAAGAAGTTCCCAACTTAAACTCTGGAAACACCATATATTTT
TRBJ2-1 | . | TRBV5-4 | TRBD2 | CASSSTSGSTDEQFF | TGTGCCAGCAGCTCTACTAGCGGGAGTACCGATGAGCAGTTCTTC
TRBJ1-6 | . | TRBV10-3 | . | CAISERIGDMGSPLHF | TGTGCCATCAGTGAGCGAATAGGGGATATGGGTTCACCCCTCCACTTT
TRBJ1-6 | . | TRBV28 | . | CASSNFVGRANSPLHF | TGTGCCAGCAGCAACTTCGTGGGCAGGGCCAATTCACCCCTCCACTTT
TRBJ1-3 | few | TRBV28 | . | CASSSGRGRRGNTIYF | TGTGCCAGCAGTTCCGGGCGGGGCAGGAGAGGAAACACCATATATTTT
TRBJ2-3 | . | TRBV5-1 | TRBD2 | CASSMKTSGPTDTQYF | TGCGCCAGCAGCATGAAGACTAGCGGGCCGACAGATACGCAGTATTTT
TRBJ2-1 | . | TRBV10-2 | TRBD2 | CASGTGTSGRASSYNEQFF | TGCGCCAGCGGGACCGGGACTAGCGGGAGAGCTAGCTCCTACAATGAGCAGTTCTTC
TRBJ1-3 | . | TRBV5-1 | . | CASSRDTDSGNTIYF | TGCGCCAGCAGTAGGGACACCGATTCTGGAAACACCATATATTTT
TRBJ1-4 | . | TRBV7-8 | . | CASSPSGTTNEKLFF | TGTGCCAGCAGCCCGTCGGGAACAACTAATGAAAAACTGTTTTTT
TRBJ1-1 | . | TRBV3-1/TRBV3-2 | . | CASSQAPLEVNTEAFF | TGTGCCAGCAGCCAAGCGCCCTTAGAGGTGAACACTGAAGCTTTCTTT